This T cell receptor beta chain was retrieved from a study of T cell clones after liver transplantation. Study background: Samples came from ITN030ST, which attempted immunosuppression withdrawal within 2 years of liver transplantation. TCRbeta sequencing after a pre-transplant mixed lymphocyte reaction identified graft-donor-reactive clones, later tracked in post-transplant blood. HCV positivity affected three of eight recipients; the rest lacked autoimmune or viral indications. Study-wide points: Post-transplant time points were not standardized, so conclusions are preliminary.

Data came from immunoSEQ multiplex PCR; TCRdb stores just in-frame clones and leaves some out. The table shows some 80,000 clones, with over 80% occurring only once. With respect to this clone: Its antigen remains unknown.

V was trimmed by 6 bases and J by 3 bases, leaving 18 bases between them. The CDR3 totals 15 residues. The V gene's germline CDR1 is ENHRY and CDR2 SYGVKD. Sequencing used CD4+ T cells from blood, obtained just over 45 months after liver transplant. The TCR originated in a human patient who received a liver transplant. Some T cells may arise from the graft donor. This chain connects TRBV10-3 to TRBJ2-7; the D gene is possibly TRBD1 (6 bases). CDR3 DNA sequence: TGTGCCATCAGACAGGGTGGGGTCGCGAGCTACGAGCAGTACTTC. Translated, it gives CAIRQGGVASYEQYF.